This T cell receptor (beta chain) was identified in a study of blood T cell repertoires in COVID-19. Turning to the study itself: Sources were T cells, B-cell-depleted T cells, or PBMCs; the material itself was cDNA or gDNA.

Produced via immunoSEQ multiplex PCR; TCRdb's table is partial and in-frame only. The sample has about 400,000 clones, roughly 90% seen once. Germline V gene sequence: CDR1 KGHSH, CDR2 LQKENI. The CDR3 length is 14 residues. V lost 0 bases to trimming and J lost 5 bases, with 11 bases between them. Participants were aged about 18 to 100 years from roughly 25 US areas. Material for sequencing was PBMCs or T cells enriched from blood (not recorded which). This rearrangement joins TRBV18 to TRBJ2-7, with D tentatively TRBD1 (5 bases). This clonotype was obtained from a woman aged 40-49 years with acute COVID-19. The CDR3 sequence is CASSPPTQGHEQYF. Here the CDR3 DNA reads TGTGCCAGCTCACCACCGACTCAGGGCCACGAGCAGTACTTC.